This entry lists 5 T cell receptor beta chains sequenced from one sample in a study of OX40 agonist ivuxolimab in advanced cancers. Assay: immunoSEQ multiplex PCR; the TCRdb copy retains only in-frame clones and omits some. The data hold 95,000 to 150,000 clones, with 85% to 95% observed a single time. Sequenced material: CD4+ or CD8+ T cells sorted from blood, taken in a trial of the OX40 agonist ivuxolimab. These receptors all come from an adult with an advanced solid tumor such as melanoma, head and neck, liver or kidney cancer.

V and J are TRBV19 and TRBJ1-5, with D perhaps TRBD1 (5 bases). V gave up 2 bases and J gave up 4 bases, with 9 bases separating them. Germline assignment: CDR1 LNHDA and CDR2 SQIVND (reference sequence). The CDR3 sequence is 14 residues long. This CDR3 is CASSIKSGNQPQHF. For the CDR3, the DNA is TGTGCCAGTAGTATAAAATCAGGGAATCAGCCCCAGCATTTT.

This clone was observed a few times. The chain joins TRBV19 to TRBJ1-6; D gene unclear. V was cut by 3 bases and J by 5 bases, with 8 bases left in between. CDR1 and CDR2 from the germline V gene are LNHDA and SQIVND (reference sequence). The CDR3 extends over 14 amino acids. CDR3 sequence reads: CASSIRSDNSPLHF. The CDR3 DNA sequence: TGTGCCAGTAGTATTCGGTCGGATAATTCACCCCTCCACTTT.

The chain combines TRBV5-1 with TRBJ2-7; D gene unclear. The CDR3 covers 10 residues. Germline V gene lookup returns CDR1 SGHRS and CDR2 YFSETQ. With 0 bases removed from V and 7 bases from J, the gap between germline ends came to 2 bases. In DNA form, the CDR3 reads TGCGCCAGCAGCTTGGATGAGCAGTACTTC. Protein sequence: CASSLDEQYF.

The CDR3 DNA sequence: TGCGCCAGCAGCCCGGACAGGGTTGAAGCTAACTATGGCTACACCTTC. Translation: CASSPDRVEANYGYTF. This chain uses TRBV5-1 with TRBJ1-2; 8 nucleotides match TRBD1. The CDR3 covers 16 residues. Germline trimming cut 4 bases from V and 0 bases from J; bases unmatched to any gene: 8. CDR1 and CDR2 from the germline V gene are SGHRS and YFSETQ.

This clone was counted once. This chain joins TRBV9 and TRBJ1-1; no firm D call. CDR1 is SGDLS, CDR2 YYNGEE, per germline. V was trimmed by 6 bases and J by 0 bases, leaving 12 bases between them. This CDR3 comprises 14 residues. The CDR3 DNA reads TGTGCCAGCAACCTCCTTTCCATGAACACTGAAGCTTTCTTT. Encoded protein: CASNLLSMNTEAFF.